This entry describes one T cell receptor beta chain. What it binds is not known. Researchers ran the PCR with 60 Vbeta and 13 Jbeta primers. Clones were sequenced by immunoSEQ multiplex PCR, and TCRdb holds only the in-frame ones, with some missing. The repertoire consists of 100,000 or so clones, with about three quarters occurring once and the leading ten covering approximately 8.6%. This record belongs to a study of cytomegalovirus exposure and HLA in healthy donors. Study results and limitations: Some segments of the V type, notably TRBV6-2 and TRBV6-3, were excluded as indistinguishable.

V was cut by 2 bases and J by 2 bases, with 9 bases left in between. The CDR3 is made up of 14 amino acids. Germline-derived CDR1 and CDR2 are SNHLY and FYNNEI. The sequencing sample was made of PBMCs. This clonotype originated in a woman aged 40 to 49 in good health and CMV-seropositive. V is TRBV2 and J is TRBJ1-2; D not resolved. For the CDR3, the DNA is TGTGCCAGCAGTGAAAGGAGTCTAAACTATGGCTACACCTTC. It is translated as CASSERSLNYGYTF.